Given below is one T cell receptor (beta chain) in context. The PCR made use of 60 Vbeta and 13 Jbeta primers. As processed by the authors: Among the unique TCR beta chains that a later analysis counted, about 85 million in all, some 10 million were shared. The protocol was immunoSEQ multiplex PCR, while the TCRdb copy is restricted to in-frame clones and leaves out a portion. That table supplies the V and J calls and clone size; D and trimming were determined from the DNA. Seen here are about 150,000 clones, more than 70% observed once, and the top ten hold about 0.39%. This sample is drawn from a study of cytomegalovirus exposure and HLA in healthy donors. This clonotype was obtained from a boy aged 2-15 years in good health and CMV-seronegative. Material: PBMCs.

The DNA of the CDR3 is TGTGCCAGCAGCTTAAGGCTAGCGGGAGCGTGGTATGAGCAGTTCTTC. Translated, it gives CASSLRLAGAWYEQFF. This chain uses TRBV13 with TRBJ2-1; 10 nucleotides agree with TRBD2. CDR3 length: 16 residues. CDR1 is PRHDT, CDR2 FYEKMQ, per germline (reference sequence). V gave up 2 bases and J gave up 8 bases; unmatched junction bases: 9.